The 25 T cell receptor beta chains below come from one sample, sequenced in a study of T cell responses to AZD1222 COVID-19 vaccine. Sequenced by immunoSEQ multiplex PCR; TCRdb stores in-frame clones only, minus some. Of 100,000 to 120,000 clones listed, 82% are singletons. The source was peripheral blood, collected on day 0 of AZD1222 vaccination. The receptors were sampled from an adult in good health.

This rearrangement joins TRBV5-6 to TRBJ2-3, with 8 bases matching TRBD2. The CDR3 contains 15 residues. CDR1 is SGHDT, CDR2 YYEEEE, per germline. V gave up 0 bases and J gave up 3 bases; unmatched junction bases: 3. CDR3 sequence (DNA): TGTGCCAGCAGCTTGGCGGGGGGGCGGACAGATACGCAGTATTTT. Protein product: CASSLAGGRTDTQYF.

V is TRBV6-5 and J is TRBJ2-7; D unresolved. Between the trimmed V and J ends, which lost 6 bases and 0 bases, there was a span of 9 bases. This CDR3 comprises 13 residues. Germline lookup yields CDR1 MNHEY and CDR2 SVGAGI. The DNA of the CDR3 is TGTGCCAGCAGGCGGACGGACTCCTACGAGCAGTACTTC. As protein: CASRRTDSYEQYF.

The rearrangement uses TRBV7-8 and TRBJ1-4; D call uncertain. The CDR3 sequence is 13 residues long. Germline V gene lookup returns CDR1 SGHVS and CDR2 FQNEAQ. Deletions cut 1 base from V and 10 bases from J, with 10 bases between. The CDR3 nucleotides are TGTGCCAGCAGCTTAGGTGTTAGTGGAAAACTGTTTTTT. Its protein is CASSLGVSGKLFF.

The chain has TRBV5-4 and TRBJ1-6; no clear D gene. The CDR3 is 14 residues long. Per germline, CDR1 SGHNT and CDR2 YYREEE (reference sequence). The ends were cut back, 1 base at V and 6 bases at J, with 8 bases in the middle. This chain's CDR3 is CASSLKQFNSPLHF. CDR3 bases: TGTGCCAGCAGCTTGAAACAGTTTAATTCACCCCTCCACTTT.

The chain links TRBV4-1 to TRBJ2-1, with 9 bases fitting TRBD2. The V gene end was trimmed by 0 bases and the J gene end by 7 bases; junction bases not matched to a gene: 10. Germline values: CDR1 MGHRA, CDR2 YSYEKL. This CDR3 has 17 amino acids. The CDR3 loop is CASSQDPSGALGNEQFF. CDR3 DNA: TGCGCCAGCAGCCAAGACCCTAGCGGGGCTCTAGGTAATGAGCAGTTCTTC.

This clone was detected only once. The chain has TRBV5-4 and TRBJ1-1; possibly TRBD1 for D (6 bases). The germline gives CDR1 SGHNT, CDR2 YYREEE (reference sequence). This CDR3 has 15 amino acids. Between the trimmed V and J ends, which lost 4 bases and 5 bases, there was a span of 18 bases. The CDR3 DNA sequence: TGTGCCAGCAGCCCTGGCAGGGGCCGTCTGACTGAAGCTTTCTTT. It yields the protein CASSPGRGRLTEAFF.

V gene TRBV10-2 combines with J gene TRBJ2-3, with TRBD2 identical over 7 bases. J was trimmed by 8 bases and V by 4 bases; bases with no gene match: 6. This CDR3 has 13 residues. Germline CDR1 reads WSHSY; CDR2 reads SAAADI. This CDR3 is CASSGDYGGTQYF. The CDR3 nucleotides read TGCGCCAGCAGTGGGGACTACGGAGGTACGCAGTATTTT.

The rearrangement uses TRBV19 and TRBJ1-2; 10 bases match TRBD1. CDR3 length: 15 residues. Germline CDR1 reads LNHDA; CDR2 reads SQIVND (reference sequence). V dropped 5 bases and J dropped 2; count of bases not matched to a gene: 5. CDR3 region: CASSARDRGNYGYTF. CDR3 nucleotides: TGTGCCAGTAGTGCGCGGGACAGGGGAAACTATGGCTACACCTTC.

This sequence joins TRBV28 and TRBJ1-5; the D gene is possibly TRBD1 (6 bases). Trimming stripped 10 bases from V and 3 bases from J, with 19 bases between. CDR1 is MDHEN and CDR2 is SYDVKM in the germline V gene. There are 15 residues in the CDR3. The CDR3 region is CATGGRGLSNQPQHF. In DNA form, the CDR3 reads TGTGCCACCGGGGGCAGGGGCTTATCCAATCAGCCCCAGCATTTT.

This clone was found a few times. The rearrangement joins TRBV20-1 to TRBJ1-3; no reliable D call. Germline V gene lookup returns CDR1 DFQATT and CDR2 SNEGSKA (reference sequence). V was shortened by 3 bases and J by 4 bases, with 10 bases between the two germline ends. The CDR3 spans 13 residues. The CDR3 protein is CSASAIWGNTIYF. CDR3 coding DNA: TGCAGTGCTAGTGCCATATGGGGAAACACCATATATTTT.

This clone was counted a single time. The chain joins TRBV19 to TRBJ1-4, with D unclear. Germline lookup yields CDR1 LNHDA and CDR2 SQIVND (reference sequence). CDR3 length: 11 amino acids. Trimming left V 7 bases short and J 6 bases short, with 6 bases between. The CDR3 DNA follows: TGTGCCAGTATGAGGGATGAAAAACTGTTTTTT. This encodes CASMRDEKLFF.

V usage is TRBV6-1 and J usage is TRBJ1-2; D is uncertain. Trimming pared 1 base from V and 7 bases from J, leaving 10 bases between. The length of the CDR3 is 13 residues. CDR1 is MNHNS and CDR2 is SASEGT in the germline V gene. As DNA, the CDR3 is TGTGCCAGCAGTGAAGGTGCGCGCACTGGCTACACCTTC. Its translation: CASSEGARTGYTF.

In this sample, this clone turned up a few times. Here the CDR3 reads CASSIGTGNTEAFF. As DNA, the CDR3 is TGTGCCAGTAGTATCGGAACAGGAAACACTGAAGCTTTCTTT. This chain connects TRBV19 to TRBJ1-1; D possibly corresponds to TRBD1 (5 bases). The CDR3 covers 14 residues. V shed 3 bases and J shed 2 bases, with 10 bases lying between them. In germline, CDR1 is LNHDA, CDR2 SQIVND (reference sequence).

The V and J genes are TRBV27 and TRBJ2-2; 10 positions agree with TRBD1. CDR3 length equals 15 residues. With 6 bases clipped from V and 4 bases from J, the junction kept 5 bases outside the gene matches. The germline V gene has CDR1 MNHEY and CDR2 SMNVEV (reference sequence). The CDR3 loop is CASRTGGAGTGELFF. The CDR3 DNA reads as TGTGCCAGCAGGACAGGGGGCGCGGGCACCGGGGAGCTGTTTTTT.

The J gene is TRBJ2-5, the V gene TRBV4-1; D is possibly TRBD1 or TRBD2 (5 bases each). Germline values: CDR1 MGHRA, CDR2 YSYEKL. The CDR3 is 15 residues long. V dropped 0 bases and J dropped 4 bases, with 12 bases sitting between them. For the CDR3, the DNA is TGCGCCAGCAGCCAAGATGCGGCAGGGAGAGAGACCCAGTACTTC. As protein: CASSQDAAGRETQYF.

The chain carries TRBV30 and TRBJ2-5, with 9 bases aligning to TRBD2. CDR3 length equals 16 residues. Germline CDR1 is GTSNPN and CDR2 is SVGIG (reference sequence). V lost 0 bases, J lost 1 base, and 6 bases stayed unmatched. Here the CDR3 DNA reads TGTGCCTGGAGTGTACCAAGCGGGGGGATCCAAGAGACCCAGTACTTC. Amino acid sequence: CAWSVPSGGIQETQYF.

The chain is built from TRBV6-4 and TRBJ2-3; no firm D call. CDR3 length equals 14 residues. V lost 3 bases, J lost 3 bases, and 10 bases lay in between. Germline CDR1 MRHNA, CDR2 SNTAGT. Written as DNA, the CDR3 is TGTGCCAGCAGTGAAGGGAACCCTACAGATACGCAGTATTTT. It encodes CASSEGNPTDTQYF.

The rearrangement joins TRBV7-8 to TRBJ2-2, with D unresolved. The CDR3 loop spans 15 amino acids. V was clipped by 1 base and J by 6 bases, with 12 bases between them. Germline lookup yields CDR1 SGHVS and CDR2 FQNEAQ. The CDR3 DNA reads as TGTGCCAGCAGCTTAGACGTACAGCGCCCCGGGGAGCTGTTTTTT. It yields the protein CASSLDVQRPGELFF.

The chain recombines TRBV4-1 with TRBJ2-7, with TRBD2 matching over 11 bases. The germline V gene has CDR1 MGHRA and CDR2 YSYEKL. J gave up 4 bases and V 0 bases, and 5 bases lay outside the gene matches. This CDR3 spans 16 amino acids. The CDR3 is CASSQEPGLAGYEQYF. CDR3 in DNA: TGCGCCAGCAGCCAAGAGCCCGGACTAGCGGGTTACGAGCAGTACTTC.

This clone has a handful of counts. The chain has TRBV27 and TRBJ1-1; D is unresolved. The germline V and J ends were trimmed by 3 bases and 0 bases, with 23 bases remaining between them. CDR1 and CDR2 from the germline V gene are MNHEY and SMNVEV (reference sequence). This CDR3 region has 19 residues. CDR3 loop: CASSLRPLGAGSVNTEAFF. CDR3 DNA: TGTGCCAGCAGTTTGCGCCCTTTAGGTGCGGGTTCGGTGAACACTGAAGCTTTCTTT.

The CDR3 loop reads CASRAGPLAKNIQYF. As DNA, the CDR3 is TGTGCCAGCAGGGCTGGACCATTAGCCAAAAACATTCAGTACTTC. The J gene is TRBJ2-4, the V gene TRBV5-4; D gene unclear. The CDR3 length is 15 residues. Germline assignment: CDR1 SGHNT and CDR2 YYREEE (reference sequence). Trimming removed 5 bases at V and 0 bases at J, with 12 bases between.

The genes are TRBV5-1 and TRBJ1-2; D remains ambiguous. The germline CDR1 and CDR2 sequences are SGHRS and YFSETQ. This CDR3 has 14 amino acids. Trimming removed 0 bases at V and 4 bases at J, with 10 bases between. The CDR3 coding sequence is TGCGCCAGCAGCTTGGGACCGACTACCTATGGCTACACCTTC. Its translation: CASSLGPTTYGYTF.

Concerning this clone: This specimen includes other DNA sequences encoding the same CDR3. The chain couples TRBV6-5 to TRBJ1-5; no firm D call. There are 13 residues in the CDR3. Trimming cost V 2 bases and J 7 bases, with 9 bases left between them. The germline V gene has CDR1 MNHEY and CDR2 SVGAGI. CDR3 in amino acids: CASSYTGKQPQHF. In DNA, the CDR3 is TGTGCCAGCAGTTACACCGGGAAACAGCCCCAGCATTTT.

This chain uses TRBV6-2 or TRBV6-3 with TRBJ2-3; 8 bases are shared with TRBD2. The CDR3 contains 17 residues. Germline lookup yields CDR1 MNHEY and CDR2 SVGEGT. Trimming at V came to 3 bases and at J to 2 bases, leaving 10 bases not matched to a gene. The CDR3 sequence: CASSYLRAGGITDTQYF. Here the CDR3 DNA reads TGTGCCAGCAGTTATCTCCGTGCGGGGGGTATCACAGATACGCAGTATTTT.

The chain combines TRBV3-1 (or the pseudogene TRBV3-2) with TRBJ1-2; unclear D gene. Per germline, CDR1 LGHDT and CDR2 YNNKEL (reference sequence). The CDR3 contains 13 residues. The V end lost 1 base, the J end lost 4 bases, and 7 bases lay between the germline ends. CDR3 DNA sequence: TGTGCCAGCAGCCAAGTCGTTAGCTATGGCTACACCTTC. It is translated as CASSQVVSYGYTF.